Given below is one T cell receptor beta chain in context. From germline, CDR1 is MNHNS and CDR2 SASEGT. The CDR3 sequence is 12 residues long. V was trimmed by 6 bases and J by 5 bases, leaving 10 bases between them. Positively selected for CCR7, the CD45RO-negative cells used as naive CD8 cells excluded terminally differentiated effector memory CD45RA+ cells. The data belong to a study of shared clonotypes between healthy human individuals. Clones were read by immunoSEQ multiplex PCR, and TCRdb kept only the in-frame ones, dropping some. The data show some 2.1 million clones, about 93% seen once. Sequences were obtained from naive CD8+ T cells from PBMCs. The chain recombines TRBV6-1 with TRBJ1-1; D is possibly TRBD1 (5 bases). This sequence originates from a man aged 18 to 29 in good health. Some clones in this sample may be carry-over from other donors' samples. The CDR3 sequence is CASRAGITEAFF. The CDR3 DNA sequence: TGTGCCAGCAGGGCAGGGATAACTGAAGCTTTCTTT.